The 13 T cell receptor beta chains listed next were all sequenced from one sample in a study of blood T cells in healthy people across ages. A second PCR, run for roughly 6 to 11 cycles, used a sample-barcoded 5' primer plus a J-beta primer mix. TCRdb fed the 5' RACE reads into MiXCR, producing one record per CDR3 protein. The data show hundreds of thousands of distinct CDR3 sequences, with 21% seen just once and roughly 3.6% held by the top ten. Sequenced material: blood. All receptors come from a man between 65 and 80 years old in good health.

This clonotype has a handful of counts. V and J are TRBV6-5 and TRBJ1-2; the D gene is possibly TRBD1 (6 bases). The germline gives CDR1 MNHEY, CDR2 SVGAGI. There are 13 residues in the CDR3. V dropped 6 bases and J dropped 4 bases, with 12 bases sitting between them. CDR3 in DNA: TGTGCCAGCAGCAATGGACAGAGCTATGGCTACACCTTC. The encoded protein is CASSNGQSYGYTF.

This clonotype was observed a few times. The DNA of the CDR3 is TGCAGTGCTAGAGATTGGGCAGTGGGGGAGACCCAGTACTTC. Its protein product is CSARDWAVGETQYF. The chain is built from TRBV20-1 and TRBJ2-5, with D unclear. CDR1 and CDR2 (germline): DFQATT, SNEGSKA (reference sequence). The CDR3 contains 14 residues. Trimming shortened V by 0 bases and J by 5 bases, and 13 bases separated the two germline ends.

The rearrangement links TRBV4-3 to TRBJ2-5; tentative D call: TRBD1 (5 bases). The CDR3 extends over 12 amino acids. V gave up 7 bases and J gave up 3 bases, with 9 bases separating them. Germline V gene sequence: CDR1 LGHNA, CDR2 YSLEER. The CDR3: CASKGAEETQYF. The CDR3 coding sequence is TGCGCCAGCAAAGGGGCTGAAGAGACCCAGTACTTC.

This chain links TRBV29-1 with TRBJ2-7, with no clear D. Germline CDR1 reads SQVTM; CDR2 reads ANQGSEA. V lost 3 bases to trimming and J lost 4 bases, with 10 bases between them. The CDR3 extends over 12 amino acids. The CDR3 sequence: CSVESGPYEQYF. The CDR3 region has the DNA TGCAGCGTTGAGTCAGGACCGTACGAGCAGTACTTC.

The rearrangement uses TRBV29-1 and TRBJ2-7; D might be TRBD1 or TRBD2, each matching 5 bases. V was trimmed by 7 bases and J by 2 bases, leaving 12 bases between them. The length of the CDR3 is 12 residues. Germline CDR1 is SQVTM and CDR2 is ANQGSEA. As DNA, the CDR3 is TGCAGCGGGGGCGAGGGAACCTACGAGCAGTACTTC. Translating it yields CSGGEGTYEQYF.

The sample holds a few counts of this clonotype. This chain joins TRBV7-9 and TRBJ1-6, with TRBD1 matching 7 bases. The V and J ends lost 5 bases and 7 bases, in that order; junction bases with no gene match: 5. CDR1 is SEHNR and CDR2 is FQNEAQ in the germline V gene (reference sequence). The CDR3 is 14 residues long. The DNA of the CDR3 is TGTGCCAGCAGCCGGGACAGTCTGAATTCACCCCTCCACTTT. Residues: CASSRDSLNSPLHF.

This clonotype was recorded a few times. The genes are TRBV7-3 and TRBJ1-1; TRBD1 is a possible D gene (6 bases). Looked up from germline, CDR1 is SGHTA and CDR2 is FQGTGA. V gave up 3 bases and J gave up 6 bases, with 14 bases separating them. The CDR3 is 14 amino acids. The DNA of the CDR3 is TGTGCCAGCAGCTTGAGGGGGAGAAACGCTGAAGCTTTCTTT. Its translation is CASSLRGRNAEAFF.

The chain joins TRBV20-1 to TRBJ2-2, with 8 nucleotides matching TRBD2. CDR1 is DFQATT and CDR2 is SNEGSKA in the germline V gene (reference sequence). Losses at the gene ends were 5 bases for V and 7 bases for J; bases not matched to a gene: 15. The CDR3 covers 16 residues. CDR3 residues: CSAVIGAGARGGELFF. As DNA, the CDR3 is TGCAGTGCTGTTATAGGAGCGGGAGCGAGGGGCGGGGAGCTGTTTTTT.

This clonotype has just a few counts. The rearrangement joins TRBV28 to TRBJ1-4; D may be TRBD1 (6 bases). The CDR3 covers 13 residues. Germline V gene data show CDR1 as MDHEN and CDR2 as SYDVKM. Between the trimmed V and J ends, which lost 6 bases and 10 bases, there was a span of 15 bases. CDR3 residues: CASSSLDSRKLFF. In DNA, the CDR3 is TGTGCCAGCAGCTCATTGGACAGCCGAAAACTGTTTTTT.

This chain links TRBV12-5 with TRBJ2-1; 8 nucleotides line up with TRBD2. Germline V gives CDR1 LGHNT, CDR2 FRNRAP. Trimming at V came to 2 bases and at J to 7 bases, leaving 7 bases not matched to a gene. This CDR3 has 15 residues. Written as DNA, the CDR3 is TGTGCTAGTGGTTTGACCAGCGGGAGTAGGAATGAGCAGTTCTTC. This encodes CASGLTSGSRNEQFF.

V is TRBV9 and J is TRBJ2-3; D tentatively reads TRBD1 or TRBD2 (6 bases each). V gave up 0 bases and J gave up 2 bases, with 13 bases separating them. CDR3 length: 16 residues. Germline loops: CDR1 SGDLS, CDR2 YYNGEE. The CDR3 nucleotides read TGTGCCAGCAGCGTAGTCGCGGGACAAATCACAGATACGCAGTATTTT. Translating gives CASSVVAGQITDTQYF.

Only a few counts were recorded for this clonotype. The chain couples TRBV28 to TRBJ2-3; 12 bases agree with TRBD2. The CDR3 consists of 18 residues. Germline V lookup: CDR1 MDHEN, CDR2 SYDVKM. Trimming removed 4 bases from V and 0 bases from J; junction bases left unmatched: 8. The CDR3 reads CASSSPGTSGQSTDTQYF. The CDR3 DNA reads as TGTGCCAGCAGTTCCCCCGGGACTAGCGGGCAAAGCACAGATACGCAGTATTTT. The variable domain in full, completed from reference TRBV28 and TRBJ2-3, reads DVKVTQSSRYLVKRTGEKVFLECVQDMDHENMFWYRQDPGLGLRLIYFSYDVKMKEKGDIPEGYSVSREKKERFSLILESASTNQTSMYLCASSSPGTSGQSTDTQYFGPGTRLTVL.

This chain joins TRBV25-1 and TRBJ2-3; 7 positions match TRBD1. The junction had 4 bases not matched to a gene; V was cut back by 7 bases and J by 0 bases. Germline assignment: CDR1 MGHDK and CDR2 SYGVNS. The length of the CDR3 is 14 residues. The CDR3 spells CASKGALSTDTQYF. The CDR3 DNA reads TGTGCCAGCAAGGGGGCGCTAAGCACAGATACGCAGTATTTT.